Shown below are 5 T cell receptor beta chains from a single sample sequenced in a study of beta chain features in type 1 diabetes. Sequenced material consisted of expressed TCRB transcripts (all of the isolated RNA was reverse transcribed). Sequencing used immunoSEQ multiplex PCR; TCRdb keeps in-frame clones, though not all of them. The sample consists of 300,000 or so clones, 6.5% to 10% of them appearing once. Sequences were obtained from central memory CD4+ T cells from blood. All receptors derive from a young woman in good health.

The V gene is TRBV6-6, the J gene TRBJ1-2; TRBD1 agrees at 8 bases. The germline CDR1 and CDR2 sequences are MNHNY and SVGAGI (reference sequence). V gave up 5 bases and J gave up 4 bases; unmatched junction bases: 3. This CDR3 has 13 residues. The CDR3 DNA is TGTGCCAGCAGTCCGACAGGGGCCTATGGCTACACCTTC. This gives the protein CASSPTGAYGYTF.

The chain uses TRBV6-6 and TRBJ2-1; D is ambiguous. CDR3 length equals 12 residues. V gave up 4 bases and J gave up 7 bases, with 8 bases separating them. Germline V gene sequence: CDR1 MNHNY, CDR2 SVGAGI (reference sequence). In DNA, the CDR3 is TGTGCCAGCAGTTCCCAAGGGAATGAGCAGTTCTTC. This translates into CASSSQGNEQFF.

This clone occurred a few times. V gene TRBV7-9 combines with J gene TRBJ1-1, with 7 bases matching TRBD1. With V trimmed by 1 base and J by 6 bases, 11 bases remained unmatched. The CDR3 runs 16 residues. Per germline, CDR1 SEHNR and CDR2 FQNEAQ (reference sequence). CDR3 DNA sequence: TGTGCCAGCAGCTTAGGAGGGGGTTCGGGACAGTCTGAAGCTTTCTTT. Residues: CASSLGGGSGQSEAFF.

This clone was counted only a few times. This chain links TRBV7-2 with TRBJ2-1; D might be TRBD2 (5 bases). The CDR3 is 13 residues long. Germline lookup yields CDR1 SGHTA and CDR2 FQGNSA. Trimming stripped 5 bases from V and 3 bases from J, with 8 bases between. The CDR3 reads CASSNDYYNEQFF. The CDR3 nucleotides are TGTGCCAGCAGCAACGACTACTACAATGAGCAGTTCTTC.

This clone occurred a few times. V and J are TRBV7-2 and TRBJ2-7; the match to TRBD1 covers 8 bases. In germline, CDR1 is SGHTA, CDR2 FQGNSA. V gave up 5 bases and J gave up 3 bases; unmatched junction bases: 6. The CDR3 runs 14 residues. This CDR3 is CASSHLQGVYEQYF. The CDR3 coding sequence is TGTGCCAGCAGCCATCTACAGGGGGTCTACGAGCAGTACTTC.